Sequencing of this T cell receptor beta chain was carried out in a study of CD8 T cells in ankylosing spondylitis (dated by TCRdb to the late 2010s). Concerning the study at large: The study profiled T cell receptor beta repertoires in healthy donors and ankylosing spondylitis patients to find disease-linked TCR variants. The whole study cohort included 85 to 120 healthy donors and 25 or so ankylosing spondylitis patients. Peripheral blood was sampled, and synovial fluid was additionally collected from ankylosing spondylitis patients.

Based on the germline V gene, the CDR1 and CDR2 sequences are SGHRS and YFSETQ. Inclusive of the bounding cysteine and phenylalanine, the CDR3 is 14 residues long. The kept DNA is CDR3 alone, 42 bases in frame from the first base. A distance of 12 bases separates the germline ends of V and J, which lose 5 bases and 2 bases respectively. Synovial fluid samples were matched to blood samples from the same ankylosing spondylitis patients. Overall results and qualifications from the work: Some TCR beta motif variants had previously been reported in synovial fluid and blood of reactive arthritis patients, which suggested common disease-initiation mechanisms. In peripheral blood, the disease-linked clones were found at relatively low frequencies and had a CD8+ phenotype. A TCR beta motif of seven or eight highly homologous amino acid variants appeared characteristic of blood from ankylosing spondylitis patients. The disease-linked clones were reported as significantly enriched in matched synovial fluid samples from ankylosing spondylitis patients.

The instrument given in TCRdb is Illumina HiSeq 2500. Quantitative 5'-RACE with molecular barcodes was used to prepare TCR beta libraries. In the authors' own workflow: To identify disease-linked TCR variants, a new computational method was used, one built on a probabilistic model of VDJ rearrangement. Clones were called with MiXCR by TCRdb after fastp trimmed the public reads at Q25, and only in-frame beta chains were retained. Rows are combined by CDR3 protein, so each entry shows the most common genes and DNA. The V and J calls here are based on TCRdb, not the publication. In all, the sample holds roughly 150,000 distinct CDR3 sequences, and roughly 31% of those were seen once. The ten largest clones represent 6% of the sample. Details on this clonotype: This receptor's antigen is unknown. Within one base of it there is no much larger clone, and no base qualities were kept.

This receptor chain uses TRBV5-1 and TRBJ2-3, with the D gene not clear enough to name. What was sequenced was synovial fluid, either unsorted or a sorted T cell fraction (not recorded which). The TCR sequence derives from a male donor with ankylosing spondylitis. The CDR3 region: CASSPGKPTDTQYF. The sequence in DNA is TGCGCCAGCAGTCCGGGCAAACCCACAGATACGCAGTATTTT.